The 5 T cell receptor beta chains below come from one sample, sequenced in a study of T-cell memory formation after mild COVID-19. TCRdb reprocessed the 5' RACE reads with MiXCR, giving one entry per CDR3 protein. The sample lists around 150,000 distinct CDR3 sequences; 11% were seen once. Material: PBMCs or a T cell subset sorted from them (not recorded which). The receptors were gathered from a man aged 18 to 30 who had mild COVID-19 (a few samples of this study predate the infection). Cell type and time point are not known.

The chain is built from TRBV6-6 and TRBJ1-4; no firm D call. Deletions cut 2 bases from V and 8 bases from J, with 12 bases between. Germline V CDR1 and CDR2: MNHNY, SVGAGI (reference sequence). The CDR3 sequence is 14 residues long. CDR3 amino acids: CASSYEAGREKLFF. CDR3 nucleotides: TGTGCCAGCAGTTACGAGGCAGGCCGAGAAAAACTGTTTTTT.

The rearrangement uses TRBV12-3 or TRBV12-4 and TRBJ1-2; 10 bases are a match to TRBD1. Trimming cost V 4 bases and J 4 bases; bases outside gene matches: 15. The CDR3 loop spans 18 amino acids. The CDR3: CASSSTGGVSVKIYGYTF. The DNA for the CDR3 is TGTGCCAGCAGTTCGACAGGGGGCGTCTCCGTTAAAATCTATGGCTACACCTTC.

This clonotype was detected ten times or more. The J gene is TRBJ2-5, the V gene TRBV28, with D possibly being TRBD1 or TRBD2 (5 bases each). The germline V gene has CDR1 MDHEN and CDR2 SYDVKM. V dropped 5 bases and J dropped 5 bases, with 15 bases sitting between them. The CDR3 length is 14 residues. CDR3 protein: CASSDEGLRETQYF. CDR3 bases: TGTGCCAGCAGTGATGAGGGGCTTAGGGAGACCCAGTACTTC.

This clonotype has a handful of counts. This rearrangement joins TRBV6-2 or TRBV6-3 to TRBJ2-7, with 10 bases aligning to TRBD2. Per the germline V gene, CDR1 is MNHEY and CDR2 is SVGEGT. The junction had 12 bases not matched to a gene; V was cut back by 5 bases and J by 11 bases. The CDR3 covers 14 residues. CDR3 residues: CASSARLAGKAEYF. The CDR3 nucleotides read TGTGCCAGCAGTGCCAGACTAGCGGGCAAAGCGGAGTACTTC.

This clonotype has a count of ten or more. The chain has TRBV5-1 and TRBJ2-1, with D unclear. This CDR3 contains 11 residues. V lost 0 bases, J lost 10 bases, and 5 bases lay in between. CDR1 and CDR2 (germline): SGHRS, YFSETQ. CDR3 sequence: CASSLEQEQFF. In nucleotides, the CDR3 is TGCGCCAGCAGCTTGGAACAGGAGCAGTTCTTC.